The clone carrying this TCR beta chain was seen at least ten times. Its antigen remains unknown. CDR1 and CDR2 from the germline V gene are KGHDR and SFDVKD. The V end was cut by 0 bases, the J end by 2 bases, with 10 bases between. The CDR3 contains 16 residues. This record comes from a study of Graves' ophthalmopathy and Graves' hyperthyroidism. General study findings and limits: Classification of ophthalmopathy versus stable hyperthyroidism by a 13-signature model yielded 85% to 90% sensitivity and about 81% specificity. Most expanded thyroid clonotypes above 0.001 frequency also appeared in blood.

Transcripts of RNA were the source for amplifying TCR beta CDR3 regions. The first round was an RT-PCR with HTBI primers, and the second round was a multiplex PCR. One entry per CDR3 protein results from TCRdb running MiXCR on the multiplex PCR reads. The sample shows some 1.1 million distinct CDR3 sequences, about two fifths of them seen only once. The gene calls are TRBV24-1 and TRBJ1-5; D not certain. The receptor was isolated from an adult man with Graves' hyperthyroidism. The sample taken for sequencing was peripheral blood or thyroid tissue (not recorded which). The CDR3 loop is CATSDLVREGNQPQHF. In nucleotides, the CDR3 is TGTGCCACCAGTGATTTGGTTAGGGAAGGCAATCAGCCCCAGCATTTT.